This T cell receptor (beta chain) comes out of a study of blood T cell repertoires in COVID-19 (dated by TCRdb to the early 2020s). As for the study more broadly: Collaborator samples came from the United States, Italy and Spain and covered acute and convalescent phases of COVID-19. Where HLA class I and class II types were available, the types were taken from metadata supplied by the sample provider, not from assay-based typing. The sample metadata nearly always contained a de-identified subject ID, COVID-19 status, age in years and sex. Deeply sampled blood TCRbeta repertoires from subjects exposed to, actively infected with, or recovered from COVID-19 were included in the dataset. The material from the prospective study consisted of cDNA or gDNA derived from T cells, B-cell-depleted T cells, or PBMCs. A freely available public database, intended as a resource for researchers studying the immune response to SARS-CoV-2, is where the repertoires were released. The samples were drawn from two sources: the first 160 participants of the ongoing ImmuneRACE study, and 950 to 1,500 subjects contributed by 6 global collaborators.

TCRbeta CDR3 regions were amplified from genomic DNA by means of the immunoSEQ Assay, a bias-controlled multiplex PCR. Concerning the study's data processing: Within the assay, amplification of reference gene primers was used to estimate how many nucleated cells each sample contained. To quantify the absolute abundance of each unique TCRbeta CDR3 rearrangement, sequence reads were collapsed and filtered. For each sample, productive Simpson clonality was calculated as the square root of Simpson's diversity index across productive rearrangements. TCRdb limited this immuneACCESS table to in-frame rearrangements with V and J called. A share of clones is missing; checked studies link under half to unresolved V genes, and the rest is unexplained. V, J and clone size are taken as reported in that table, and D and trimming were inferred from the DNA itself. The sample table records some 350,000 clones; around 91% of these occur just once. Clones ranked in the top ten supply roughly 3.4% of the sample.

Another Seattle source contributed samples from volunteer blood donors who had recovered from COVID-19. Collaborating institutions collected whole blood in K2EDTA tubes following their own protocols. Collaborator samples were shipped for TCRbeta analysis as frozen whole blood, isolated PBMCs, or DNA extracted from either sample type. Study-wide conclusions, independent of this receptor: The quantity of clinical and demographic metadata differed by source and by participant and was supplied without curation.

This clone was picked up a small number of times. The target of this receptor is not known. It has no much larger one-base neighbor in the sample; base qualities were not kept. The receptor comes from a woman aged 18-29 years who had recovered from COVID-19. Sequencing was done on a sample of peripheral blood.

The DNA sequence is TGTGCCAGCAGCTTTTCAGGGGGAGCTGGGGCCAACGTCCTGACTTTC. It translates to CASSFSGGAGANVLTF. The chain was built from TRBV5-6 and TRBJ2-6, and 7 junctional nucleotides match TRBD1. V trim: 2 bases; J trim: 2 bases; unmatched bases: 4. The germline V gene provides CDR1 SGHDT and CDR2 YYEEEE. From the cysteine up to the phenylalanine, the CDR3 has a length of 16 residues. Just CDR3 DNA is preserved here, 48 bases in frame from base 1.